This T cell receptor (beta chain) was identified during a study of blood T cells in healthy people across ages. General study results and limits: Diversity estimates drawn from one million T cells were deemed underestimates. Whereas aged donors had fewer naive CD4+ cells, long-lived donors had more of them and higher diversity.

PCR was performed a second time for about 7 to 12 cycles using a sample-barcoded 5' primer and a J-beta primer mix. Each cDNA molecule received a tag from a template-switch adaptor that had 12 random nucleotides. Sequencing of every sample gave 2.5 million or more CDR3-containing paired-end reads. TCRdb redid the calling of the 5' RACE reads with MiXCR, one entry per CDR3 protein. The data hold just over 800,000 distinct CDR3 sequences, with under 80% observed a single time. This CDR3 is 14 amino acids long. CDR1 is MNHEY, CDR2 SVGEGT, per germline. Worth noting for this clonotype: Antigen: not known.

The J gene is TRBJ2-4, the V gene TRBV6-2 or TRBV6-3; tentatively, D is TRBD1 (6 bases). The J call may be in error: the DNA end matches TRBJ2-7 better. Sequenced input: blood. This receptor was obtained from a man between 25 and 39 years old in good health. Written as DNA, the CDR3 is TGTGCCAGCAGTTACGACAGGCAAGTAGGCGAGCAGTACTTC. It is translated as CASSYDRQVGEQYF.